A selection of T cell receptor beta chains follows, all from one sample in a study of early T cells in non-severe SARS-CoV-2 infection. One entry per CDR3 protein, called by TCRdb with MiXCR from the 5' RACE reads. The table has tens of thousands of distinct CDR3 sequences, 4.5% to 5.5% seen once. Material: whole blood. These receptors came from an adult who was a healthcare worker with PCR-confirmed SARS-CoV-2 infection or an uninfected control (not recorded which). Both conserved end residues are part of each CDR3. Fields, in order: D gene, clone size, J gene, V gene, CDR3 protein, CDR3 DNA. The D gene is left open where the match is weak. Clone size is not always given. Where it is, it says once, few, many or a class for expanded clones.

>NA|many|TRBJ1-4|TRBV5-5
CASSLQGHANEKLFF
TGTGCCAGCAGCTTACAGGGACATGCTAATGAAAAACTGTTTTTT
>TRBD1|few|TRBJ1-6|TRBV27
CASSLARTGRVDSPLHF
TGTGCCAGCAGTTTAGCCCGGACAGGGAGGGTGGATTCACCCCTCCACTTT
>NA|many|TRBJ1-3|TRBV5-5
CASSLVDSIFGNTIYF
TGTGCCAGCAGCTTGGTAGATTCGATCTTCGGAAACACCATATATTTT
>NA|many|TRBJ1-2|TRBV7-9
CASSLARDYGYTF
TGTGCCAGCAGCTTAGCCAGAGACTATGGCTACACCTTC
>NA|NA|TRBJ1-1|TRBV4-3
CASSQTGNTEAFF
TGCGCCAGCAGCCAGACAGGGAACACTGAAGCTTTCTTT
>NA|many|TRBJ2-7|TRBV10-3
CAIRPGTTTYEQYF
TGTGCCATCAGACCCGGGACAACGACCTACGAGCAGTACTTC
>NA|many|TRBJ1-3|TRBV7-7
CASSSGVGNTIYF
TGTGCTAGCAGCTCGGGGGTTGGAAACACCATATATTTT
>TRBD1|many|TRBJ2-3|TRBV7-2
CATKRDRGSADTQYF
TGTGCCACCAAAAGGGACAGGGGGAGTGCAGATACGCAGTATTTT
>TRBD1|few|TRBJ1-2|TRBV6-2/TRBV6-3
CASSSPLRGPLSYTF
TGTGCCAGCAGCTCTCCTCTCAGGGGGCCCCTGAGCTACACCTTC
>NA|NA|TRBJ2-7|TRBV12-3/TRBV12-4
CASSLGETDEQYF
TGTGCCAGCAGTTTAGGGGAGACAGACGAGCAGTACTTC
>NA|few|TRBJ2-4|TRBV21-1
CASSKGKAGGPGPPKNIQYF
TGTGCCAGCAGCAAAGGGAAAGCGGGAGGGCCCGGCCCCCCCAAAAACATTCAGTACTTC
>NA|few|TRBJ1-5|TRBV6-1
CAIGTGQPQHF
TGTGCCATTGGGACTGGTCAGCCCCAGCATTTT
>NA|many|TRBJ1-1|TRBV7-8
CASSLFSGGGAINTEAFF
TGTGCCAGCAGCTTATTTTCCGGTGGGGGGGCGATAAACACTGAAGCTTTCTTT
>TRBD1|many|TRBJ2-2|TRBV5-6
CASSLITGAGELFF
TGTGCCAGCAGCTTAATTACAGGGGCCGGGGAGCTGTTTTTT